This TCR beta chain is drawn from a study of CD8+CD57+ T cells in acquired aplastic anemia. CDR3 length: 13 amino acids. The germline V and J ends were trimmed by 3 bases and 4 bases, with 9 bases remaining between them. Germline values: CDR1 SEHNR, CDR2 FQNEAQ (reference sequence). It was patients with CD8+CD57+ cell expansion by flow cytometry who were chosen for sequencing. Every patient had severe acquired aplastic anemia. Profiles of TCR beta VDJ and CDR3 were generated from a genomic DNA template. TCRdb analysed the reads with MiXCR anew, one entry per CDR3 protein. The sample holds under 500,000 distinct CDR3 sequences, approximately 32% seen once. Ten or more counts support this clonotype.

The sample comprised sorted CD4+, CD8+, or CD8+CD57+ T cells (not recorded which) from PBMCs. The receptor was isolated from a human donor with aplastic anemia. The chain joins TRBV7-9 to TRBJ1-2, with no clear D. The CDR3 region has the DNA TGTGCCAGCAGCTTCCCGGTCGCCTATGGCTACACCTTC. Translating gives CASSFPVAYGYTF.